A selection of T cell receptor beta chains follows, all from one sample in a study of post-analysis software for immune sequencing data. MiXCR, run by TCRdb on the PCR reads, gives a single entry per CDR3 protein. The sample comprises more than 500,000 distinct CDR3 sequences, roughly 34% of which are singletons, and around 6.1% rests with the top ten. Sample: blood. The receptors stem from a girl aged 2-17 years with multiple sclerosis. The CDR3 runs from the conserved cysteine through the conserved F or W. The order of the fields is D gene, clone size, J gene, V gene, CDR3 protein. The D gene is left open where the match is weak. Expanded clones get a size class; other rows say once, few or many, or leave the size out.

. | . | TRBJ2-3 | TRBV5-1 | CASSLEVGSPTDTQYF
TRBD2 | . | TRBJ2-1 | TRBV10-2 | CASSHTSGGDEQFF
TRBD1 | . | TRBJ2-7 | TRBV10-2 | CASSRDRPFYEQYF
. | many | TRBJ2-1 | TRBV10-2 | CASSTGGRDEQFF
. | . | TRBJ1-5 | TRBV4-1 | CASSQSGAFQPQHF
. | few | TRBJ2-3 | TRBV2 | CASSEFQGRTDTQYF
TRBD2 | . | . | TRBV7-2 | CASSPPKTSGVRGEQYF
. | . | TRBJ2-7 | TRBV4-1 | CASSPNRGEQYF
. | few | TRBJ1-6 | TRBV10-3 | CAISGNRNSPLHF
. | . | TRBJ2-1 | TRBV20-1 | CSARDYANNEQFF
TRBD2 | . | TRBJ2-5 | TRBV5-1 | CASSLDWGGTQETQYF
. | few | TRBJ1-5 | TRBV12-3/TRBV12-4 | CASSPPGDPNQPQHF
. | once | TRBJ1-1 | TRBV5-1 | CASSLESRQMNTEAFF
. | few | TRBJ1-5 | TRBV20-1 | CSATGANQPQHF
TRBD1 | once | TRBJ2-3 | TRBV6-6 | CASNRDRVTDTQYF
TRBD1 | . | TRBJ2-3 | TRBV5-1 | CASSLNRGQADTQYF
. | few | TRBJ2-3 | TRBV29-1 | CSVVGHVSGLNTQYF
. | . | TRBJ2-1 | TRBV20-1 | CSVRDRISSGLKGEQFF
TRBD2 | few | TRBJ2-7 | TRBV20-1 | CSASPGLAGGREQYF
TRBD1 | few | TRBJ1-2 | TRBV4-1 | CASTHTGTGEIGYTF
. | few | TRBJ2-1 | TRBV10-3 | CAISNQDLGYNEQFF
. | . | TRBJ2-1 | TRBV12-3/TRBV12-4 | CASTFPGPRSREQFF
. | few | TRBJ2-5 | TRBV27 | CASSTRHQETQYF
TRBD2 | few | TRBJ2-5 | TRBV24-1 | CATQPAGGTSETQYF
. | . | TRBJ2-2 | TRBV25-1 | CASRRDENTGELFF
. | . | TRBJ2-3 | TRBV12-3/TRBV12-4 | CASSLAVLWRTQYF
. | few | TRBJ1-6 | TRBV7-8 | CASSVGLVNSPLHF
. | many | TRBJ2-5 | TRBV12-3/TRBV12-4 | CASSPSETQYF
TRBD1 | . | TRBJ1-5 | TRBV4-2 | CASSQTRDRGNQPQHF
TRBD1 | many | TRBJ2-3 | TRBV12-3/TRBV12-4 | CASSPDRGTDTQYF
. | few | TRBJ2-3 | TRBV20-1 | CSAIGQSLTDTQYF
. | . | TRBJ1-2 | TRBV15 | CATSKPGRRLIDGYTF
TRBD2 | many | TRBJ2-6 | TRBV20-1 | CSATLAALSGANVLTF
. | . | TRBJ1-1 | TRBV10-3 | CAITVGRGANTEAFF
. | . | TRBJ2-7 | TRBV5-1 | CASSWEAGSYEQYF
. | . | TRBJ1-3 | TRBV3-1 | CASSQDGTYGNTIYF
. | . | TRBJ1-1 | TRBV7-9 | CASSLDRSEAFF
. | many | TRBJ2-7 | TRBV29-1 | CSVEGVGQEAAYEQYF
TRBD2 | . | TRBJ2-5 | TRBV4-1 | CASNGGDGVRQETQYF
TRBD1 | . | TRBJ1-2 | TRBV5-5 | CASSRDPTGLRSYGYTF
. | many | TRBJ1-2 | TRBV29-1 | CSVGSGLGSGYTF
. | . | TRBJ1-1 | TRBV7-9 | CASNNGVNTEAFF
. | few | TRBJ1-2 | TRBV11-2 | CASSPRTSNYGYTF
. | few | TRBJ1-5 | TRBV5-1 | CASSLDGAGSNQPQHF
TRBD1 | . | TRBJ2-1 | TRBV6-1 | CASSERRQGWLGAGSYNEQFF
. | . | TRBJ2-3 | TRBV9 | CASSVGVGGGTDTQYF
. | . | TRBJ2-7 | TRBV7-2 | CASSLSPTKLRSRSYEQYF
TRBD2 | . | TRBJ2-1 | TRBV6-2/TRBV6-3 | CASSYVAGGRPRNNEQFF
TRBD2 | . | TRBJ2-7 | TRBV5-1 | CASNNGREQYF
TRBD2 | . | TRBJ2-1 | TRBV7-9 | CASSLAQGTTSDEQFF
. | . | TRBJ1-1 | TRBV7-3 | CASSATGTLEAFF
. | . | TRBJ2-7 | TRBV12-3/TRBV12-4 | CASSLFTGYF
. | . | TRBJ1-5 | TRBV6-2/TRBV6-3 | CASSYLGGSNQPQHF
. | . | TRBJ1-1 | TRBV7-3 | CDSSFGGVGSTEAFF
. | . | TRBJ2-1 | TRBV5-1 | CASSSQGSGCNEQFF
. | few | TRBJ2-6 | TRBV20-1 | CSAQQGTGANVLTF